This is a list of T cell receptor beta chains from one sample in a study of radiotherapy plus CTLA-4 blockade in lung cancer. Measured with immunoSEQ multiplex PCR; TCRdb has only the in-frame clones, and not every one. The sample contains over 60,000 clones, about nine tenths of which appear only once. The sequenced sample was peripheral blood, obtained from a patient treated with radiotherapy plus ipilimumab. The origin of the receptors is a human donor with non-small cell lung cancer that progressed on radiotherapy plus ipilimumab. The CDR3 runs from the conserved cysteine through the conserved F or W. D genes are given only for firm matches. Size values are once, few and many counts, or a class for expanded clones, and some rows have none.

NA,TRBV7-3,TRBJ2-2,TRBD2,TGTGCCAGCAGCTTAGCTCCTAGCGGGAGTTCCGGGGAGCTGTTTTTT,CASSLAPSGSSGELFF
once,TRBV6-5,TRBJ2-1,NA,TGTGCCAGCAGTTCAGGGAGCTCCTACAATGAGCAGTTCTTC,CASSSGSSYNEQFF
NA,TRBV5-1,TRBJ2-4,TRBD2,TGCGCCAGCAGCGCCGGGACTAGCGGGACTAACCCCAAAGCCTTC,CASSAGTSGTNPKAF
NA,TRBV18,TRBJ2-2,TRBD2,TGTGCCAGCTCCCCCGTCGGGCTAGCGGGACCCGCGGGGACCGGGGAGCTGTTTTTT,CASSPVGLAGPAGTGELFF
few,TRBV6-4,TRBJ1-2,NA,TGTGCCAGCAGTGACACTCCGGGCAGGGACTCCTATGGCTACACCTTC,CASSDTPGRDSYGYTF
once,TRBV28,TRBJ2-1,NA,TGTGCCAGCAAACATATATCGGGACAACCCTTTTACTACAATGAGCAGTTCTTC,CASKHISGQPFYYNEQFF
NA,TRBV4-1,TRBJ1-2,NA,TGCGCCAGCAGCCAAGGAGACAGGAACTATGGCTACACCTTC,CASSQGDRNYGYTF
NA,TRBV5-1,TRBJ2-5,NA,TGCGCCAGCAGCTTGGGCAGGGGAGGCGAGACCCAGTACTTC,CASSLGRGGETQYF
NA,TRBV6-5,TRBJ2-7,NA,TGTGCCAGCAGCCCCGGACAGAAGGAGTACTTC,CASSPGQKEYF
few,TRBV5-1,TRBJ1-1,TRBD1,TGCGCCAGCAGCTTAGGACAGGGGAGGACTGAAGCTTTCTTT,CASSLGQGRTEAFF
NA,TRBV19,TRBJ1-5,TRBD1,TGTGCCAGTAGTGTGACAGGGACCCGGCAGCCCCAGCATTTT,CASSVTGTRQPQHF
NA,TRBV19,TRBJ2-2,TRBD1,TGTGCCAGTAATCAGGGGGCTGCGAACACCGGGGAGCTGTTTTTT,CASNQGAANTGELFF
NA,TRBV13,TRBJ2-5,NA,TGTGCCAGCAGCACCCGACAGGAAGAGACCCAGTACTTC,CASSTRQEETQYF
NA,TRBV7-3,TRBJ2-2,TRBD2,TGTGCCAGCAGCTTTGGCGGGAGCCCCCCCGGGGAGCTGTTTTTT,CASSFGGSPPGELFF
NA,TRBV9,TRBJ1-5,TRBD1,TGTGCCAGCAGCGTAGGGGACAGGGAAGATGGCAATCAGCCCCAGCATTTT,CASSVGDREDGNQPQHF
NA,TRBV6-5,TRBJ1-1,NA,TGTGCCAGCAGAAGCCGGAACACTGAAGCTTTCTTT,CASRSRNTEAFF
once,TRBV6-6,TRBJ2-1,NA,TGTGCCAGCAGTTACGTAAAGGGTGAGTCCGATGAGCAGTTCTTC,CASSYVKGESDEQFF
NA,TRBV4-1,TRBJ1-5,NA,TGCGCCAGCAGCCAAGATCAGGGGAGTAGAACGCCCCAGCATTTT,CASSQDQGSRTPQHF
NA,TRBV28,TRBJ2-7,NA,TGTGCCAGCAGCCCCGCCAGTGCACAAAACTACGAGCAGTACTTC,CASSPASAQNYEQYF
few,TRBV28,TRBJ2-1,TRBD2,TGTGCCAGCAGTTTATTTGGGACTAGCCTATACAATGAGCAGTTCTTC,CASSLFGTSLYNEQFF
few,TRBV6-6,TRBJ2-2,NA,TGTGCCAGCCGCCGACAGACTACCGGGGAGCTGTTTTTT,CASRRQTTGELFF
NA,TRBV4-1,TRBJ2-7,NA,TGCGCCAGCAGCCAGGAGGGGGGCGGGGACGAGCAGTACTTC,CASSQEGGGDEQYF
NA,TRBV7-3,TRBJ2-2,TRBD2,TGTGCCAAAAGCCTGGCGGGAGGCACGAACACCGGGGAGCTGTTTTTT,CAKSLAGGTNTGELFF
NA,TRBV2,TRBJ2-1,TRBD2,TGTGCCAGCAGTAGCCTAGCGGCAAATAATGAGCAGTTCTTC,CASSSLAANNEQFF
NA,TRBV6-6,TRBJ2-1,NA,TGTGCCAGCACCCCATCCCTCGGGGGCAGGAATGAGCAGTTCTTC,CASTPSLGGRNEQFF
NA,TRBV10-1,TRBJ2-1,TRBD2,TGCGCCAGCAGTGAGTCGGCGGGACTAGCGGGAAGTGGTGAGCAGTTCTTC,CASSESAGLAGSGEQFF
NA,TRBV18,TRBJ2-2,NA,TGTGCCAGCTCACCAGTGGTTGACGGGGAGCTGTTTTTT,CASSPVVDGELFF
NA,TRBV5-4,TRBJ1-2,NA,TGTGCCAGCAGCCGCGACAGTATCTATGGCTACACCTTC,CASSRDSIYGYTF
NA,TRBV29-1,TRBJ1-1,NA,TGCAGCGTTGAAGATGACCGGGGGCTTACGAACACTGAAGCTTTCTTT,CSVEDDRGLTNTEAFF
NA,TRBV10-1,TRBJ1-4,TRBD1,TGCGCCAGCAGCCACAGGGGCTTAGTTGAAAAACTGTTTTTT,CASSHRGLVEKLFF
NA,TRBV12-5,TRBJ1-2,NA,TGTGCTAGTGGTTTGGTTGGTGGCTACACCTTC,CASGLVGGYTF
NA,TRBV6-1,TRBJ1-5,NA,TGTGCCAGCAGCGCGCGCTCCTTTCAGCCCCAGCATTTT,CASSARSFQPQHF